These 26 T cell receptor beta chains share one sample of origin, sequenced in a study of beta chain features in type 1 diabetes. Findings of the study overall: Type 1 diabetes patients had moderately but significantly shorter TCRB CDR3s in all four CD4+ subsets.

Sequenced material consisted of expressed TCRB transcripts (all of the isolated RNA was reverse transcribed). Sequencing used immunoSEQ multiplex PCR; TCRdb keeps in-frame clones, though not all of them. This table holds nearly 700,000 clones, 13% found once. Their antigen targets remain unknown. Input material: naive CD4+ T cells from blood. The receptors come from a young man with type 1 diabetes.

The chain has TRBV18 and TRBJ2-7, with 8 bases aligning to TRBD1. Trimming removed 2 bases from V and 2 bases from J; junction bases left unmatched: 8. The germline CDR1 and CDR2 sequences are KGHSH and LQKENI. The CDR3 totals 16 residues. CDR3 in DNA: TGTGCCAGCTCACCAATGGATCAGGGGGCGACCTACGAGCAGTACTTC. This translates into CASSPMDQGATYEQYF.

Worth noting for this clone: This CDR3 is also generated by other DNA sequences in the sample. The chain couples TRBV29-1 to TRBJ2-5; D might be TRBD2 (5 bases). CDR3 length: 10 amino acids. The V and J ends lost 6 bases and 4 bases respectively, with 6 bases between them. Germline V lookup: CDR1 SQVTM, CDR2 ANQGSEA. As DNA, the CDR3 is TGCAGCGTGGGGAGAGAGACCCAGTACTTC. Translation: CSVGRETQYF. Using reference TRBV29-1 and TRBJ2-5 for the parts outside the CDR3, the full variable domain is SAVISQKPSRDICQRGTSLTIQCQVDSQVTMMFWYRQQPGQSLTLIATANQGSEATYESGFVIDKFPISRPNLTFSTLTVSNMSPEDSSIYLCSVGRETQYFGPGTRLLVL.

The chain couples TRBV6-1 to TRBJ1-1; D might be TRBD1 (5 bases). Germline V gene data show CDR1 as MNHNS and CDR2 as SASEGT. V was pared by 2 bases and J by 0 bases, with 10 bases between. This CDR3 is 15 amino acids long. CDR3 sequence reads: CASSEPGPMNTEAFF. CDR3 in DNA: TGTGCCAGCAGTGAACCGGGACCGATGAACACTGAAGCTTTCTTT.

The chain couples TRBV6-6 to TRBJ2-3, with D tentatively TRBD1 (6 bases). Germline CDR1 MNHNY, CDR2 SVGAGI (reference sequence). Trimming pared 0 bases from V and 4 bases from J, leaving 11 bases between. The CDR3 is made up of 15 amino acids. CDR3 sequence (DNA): TGTGCCAGCAGTTACTCGAACAGGGTGGCAGATACGCAGTATTTT. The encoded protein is CASSYSNRVADTQYF.

The CDR3 nucleotides read TGCGCCAGCAGCCCGAGCGGGGCCTACAATGAGCAGTTCTTC. Its translation: CASSPSGAYNEQFF. This chain links TRBV5-1 with TRBJ2-1; 7 bases agree with TRBD2. Germline-derived CDR1 and CDR2 are SGHRS and YFSETQ. The CDR3 spans 14 residues. The V gene end was trimmed by 4 bases and the J gene end by 2 bases; junction bases not matched to a gene: 3.

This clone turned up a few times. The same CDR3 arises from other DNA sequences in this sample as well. The CDR3 reads CAWSVSGSRGYTF. The CDR3, as DNA: TGTGCCTGGAGTGTATCGGGGAGTCGTGGCTACACCTTC. The chain employs TRBV30 and TRBJ1-2; D is unclear. With 0 bases removed from V and 7 bases from J, the gap between germline ends came to 12 bases. Germline CDR1 and CDR2: GTSNPN and SVGIG (reference sequence). This CDR3 has 13 residues.

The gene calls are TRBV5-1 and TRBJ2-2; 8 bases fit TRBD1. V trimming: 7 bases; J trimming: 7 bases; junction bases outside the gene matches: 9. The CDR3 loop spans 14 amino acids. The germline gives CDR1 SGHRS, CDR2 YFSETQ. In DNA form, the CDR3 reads TGCGCCAGCCTCGGACCAGGGGGCCTCGGGGAGCTGTTTTTT. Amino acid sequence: CASLGPGGLGELFF.

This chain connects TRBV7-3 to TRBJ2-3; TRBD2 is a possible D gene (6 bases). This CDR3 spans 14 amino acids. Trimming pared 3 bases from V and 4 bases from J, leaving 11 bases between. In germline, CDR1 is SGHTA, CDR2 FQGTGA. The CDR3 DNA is TGTGCCAGCAGCTTGGGCGGGGCCTCAGATACGCAGTATTTT. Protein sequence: CASSLGGASDTQYF.

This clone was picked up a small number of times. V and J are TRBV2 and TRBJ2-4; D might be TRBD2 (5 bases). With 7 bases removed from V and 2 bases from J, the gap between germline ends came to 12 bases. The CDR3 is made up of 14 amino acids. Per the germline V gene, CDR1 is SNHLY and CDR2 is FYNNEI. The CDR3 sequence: CASILGGSKNIQYF. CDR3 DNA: TGTGCCAGCATCCTTGGCGGGTCCAAAAACATTCAGTACTTC.

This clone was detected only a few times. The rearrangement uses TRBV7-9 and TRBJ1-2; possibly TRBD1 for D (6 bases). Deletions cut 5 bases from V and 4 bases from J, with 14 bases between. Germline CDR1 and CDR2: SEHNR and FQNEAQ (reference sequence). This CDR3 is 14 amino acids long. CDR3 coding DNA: TGTGCCAGCAGCCCTCCAGGGGCCTCCTATGGCTACACCTTC. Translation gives CASSPPGASYGYTF.

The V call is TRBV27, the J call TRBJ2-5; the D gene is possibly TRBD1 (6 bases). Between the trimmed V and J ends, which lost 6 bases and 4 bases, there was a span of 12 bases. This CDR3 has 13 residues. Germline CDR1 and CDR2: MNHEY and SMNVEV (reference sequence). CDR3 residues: CASRQLGAETQYF. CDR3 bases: TGTGCCAGCAGACAGTTGGGGGCAGAGACCCAGTACTTC.

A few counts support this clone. This CDR3 reads CASSLPSTPETQYF. CDR3 nucleotide sequence: TGTGCCAGCAGTCTTCCTTCGACCCCAGAGACCCAGTACTTC. The V call is TRBV28, the J call TRBJ2-5, with unresolved D. The CDR3 is 14 amino acids. Per germline, CDR1 MDHEN and CDR2 SYDVKM. V was trimmed by 5 bases and J by 4 bases, leaving 14 bases between them.

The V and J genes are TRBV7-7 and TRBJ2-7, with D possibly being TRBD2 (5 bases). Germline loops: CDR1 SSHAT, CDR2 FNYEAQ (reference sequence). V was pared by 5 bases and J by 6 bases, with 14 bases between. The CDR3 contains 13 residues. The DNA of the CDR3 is TGTGCCAGCAGCCCGGTGGGAGAGCTCGAGCAGTACTTC. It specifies CASSPVGELEQYF. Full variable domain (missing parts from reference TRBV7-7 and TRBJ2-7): GAGVSQSPRYKVTKRGQDVTLRCDPISSHATLYWYQQALGQGPEFLTYFNYEAQPDKSGLPSDRFSAERPEGSISTLTIQRTEQRDSAMYRCASSPVGELEQYFGPGTRLTVT.

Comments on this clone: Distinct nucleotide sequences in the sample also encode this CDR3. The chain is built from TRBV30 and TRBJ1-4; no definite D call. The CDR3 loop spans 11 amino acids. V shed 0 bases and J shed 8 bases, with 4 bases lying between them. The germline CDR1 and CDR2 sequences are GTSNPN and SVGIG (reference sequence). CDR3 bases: TGTGCCTGGAGTGTACGAGAAAAACTGTTTTTT. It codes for CAWSVREKLFF.

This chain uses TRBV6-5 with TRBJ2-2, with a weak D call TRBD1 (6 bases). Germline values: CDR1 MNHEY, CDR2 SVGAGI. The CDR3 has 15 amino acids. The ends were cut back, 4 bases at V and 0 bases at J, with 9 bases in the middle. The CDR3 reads CASSLQGPNTGELFF. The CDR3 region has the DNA TGTGCCAGCAGTTTACAGGGCCCGAACACCGGGGAGCTGTTTTTT.

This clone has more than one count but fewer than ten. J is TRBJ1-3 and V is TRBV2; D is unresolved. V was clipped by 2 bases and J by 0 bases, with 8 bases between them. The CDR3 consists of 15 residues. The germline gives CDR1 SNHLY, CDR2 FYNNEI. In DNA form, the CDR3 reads TGTGCCAGCAGTGAAAGGAGCTCCTCTGGAAACACCATATATTTT. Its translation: CASSERSSSGNTIYF.

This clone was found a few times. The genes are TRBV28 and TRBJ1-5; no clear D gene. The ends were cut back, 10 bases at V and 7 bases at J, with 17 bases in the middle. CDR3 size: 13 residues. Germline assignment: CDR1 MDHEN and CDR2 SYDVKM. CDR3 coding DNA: TGTGCCACCCTTCGGGAGACGGTCCAGCCCCAGCATTTT. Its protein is CATLRETVQPQHF.

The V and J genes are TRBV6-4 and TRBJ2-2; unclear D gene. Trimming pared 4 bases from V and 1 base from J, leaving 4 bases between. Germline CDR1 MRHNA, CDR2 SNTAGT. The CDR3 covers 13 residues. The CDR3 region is CASSGQNTGELFF. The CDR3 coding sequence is TGTGCCAGCAGTGGCCAGAACACCGGGGAGCTGTTTTTT.

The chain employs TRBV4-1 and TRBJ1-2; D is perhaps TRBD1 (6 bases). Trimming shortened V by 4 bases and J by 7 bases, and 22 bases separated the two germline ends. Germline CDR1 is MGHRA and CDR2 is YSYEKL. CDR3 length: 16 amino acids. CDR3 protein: CASSPPLRGGRFGYTF. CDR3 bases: TGCGCCAGCAGCCCTCCTCTGAGGGGGGGTCGTTTTGGCTACACCTTC.

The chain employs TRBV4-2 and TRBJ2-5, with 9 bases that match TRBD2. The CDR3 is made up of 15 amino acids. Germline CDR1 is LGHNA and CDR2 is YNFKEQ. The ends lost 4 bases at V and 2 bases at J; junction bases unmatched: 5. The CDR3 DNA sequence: TGTGCCAGCAGCCCCCTGGCGGGGGGGCAAGAGACCCAGTACTTC. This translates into CASSPLAGGQETQYF.

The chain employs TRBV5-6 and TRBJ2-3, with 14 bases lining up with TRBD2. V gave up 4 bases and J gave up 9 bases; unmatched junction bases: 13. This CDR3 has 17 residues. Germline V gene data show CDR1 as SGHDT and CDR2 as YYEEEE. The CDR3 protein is CASSPAGTSGGRGTQYF. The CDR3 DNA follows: TGTGCCAGCAGCCCGGCAGGGACTAGCGGGGGCAGGGGGACGCAGTATTTT.

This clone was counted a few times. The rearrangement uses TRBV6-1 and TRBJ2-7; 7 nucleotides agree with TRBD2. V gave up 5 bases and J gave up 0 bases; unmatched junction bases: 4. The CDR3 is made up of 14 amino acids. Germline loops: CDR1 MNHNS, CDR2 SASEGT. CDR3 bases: TGTGCCAGCAGTATCCGGGACTACTCCTACGAGCAGTACTTC. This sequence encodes CASSIRDYSYEQYF.

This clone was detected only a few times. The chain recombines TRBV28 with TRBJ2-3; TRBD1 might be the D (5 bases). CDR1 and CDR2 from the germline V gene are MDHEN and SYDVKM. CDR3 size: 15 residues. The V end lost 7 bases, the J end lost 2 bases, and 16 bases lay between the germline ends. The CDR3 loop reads CASTLEGAFTDTQYF. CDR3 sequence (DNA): TGTGCCAGCACCCTAGAAGGGGCCTTCACAGATACGCAGTATTTT.

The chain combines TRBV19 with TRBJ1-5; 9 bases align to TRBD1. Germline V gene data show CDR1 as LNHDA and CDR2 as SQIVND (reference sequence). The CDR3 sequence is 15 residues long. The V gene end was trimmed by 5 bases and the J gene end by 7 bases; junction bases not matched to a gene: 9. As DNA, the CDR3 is TGTGCCAGTAGTCTAAAGACAGGGGGTGGACAGCCCCAGCATTTT. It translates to CASSLKTGGGQPQHF.

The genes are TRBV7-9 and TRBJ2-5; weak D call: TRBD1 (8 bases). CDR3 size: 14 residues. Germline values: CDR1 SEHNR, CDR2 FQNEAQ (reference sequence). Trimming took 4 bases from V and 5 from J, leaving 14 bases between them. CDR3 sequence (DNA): TGTGCCAGCAGCTCATACAGGGGGGGTGAGACCCAGTACTTC. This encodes CASSSYRGGETQYF.

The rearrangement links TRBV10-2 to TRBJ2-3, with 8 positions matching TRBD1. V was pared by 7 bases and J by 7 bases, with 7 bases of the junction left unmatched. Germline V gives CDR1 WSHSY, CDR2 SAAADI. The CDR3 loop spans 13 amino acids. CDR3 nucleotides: TGCGCCAGCATATACCAGGGGGCGCATACGCAGTATTTT. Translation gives CASIYQGAHTQYF.